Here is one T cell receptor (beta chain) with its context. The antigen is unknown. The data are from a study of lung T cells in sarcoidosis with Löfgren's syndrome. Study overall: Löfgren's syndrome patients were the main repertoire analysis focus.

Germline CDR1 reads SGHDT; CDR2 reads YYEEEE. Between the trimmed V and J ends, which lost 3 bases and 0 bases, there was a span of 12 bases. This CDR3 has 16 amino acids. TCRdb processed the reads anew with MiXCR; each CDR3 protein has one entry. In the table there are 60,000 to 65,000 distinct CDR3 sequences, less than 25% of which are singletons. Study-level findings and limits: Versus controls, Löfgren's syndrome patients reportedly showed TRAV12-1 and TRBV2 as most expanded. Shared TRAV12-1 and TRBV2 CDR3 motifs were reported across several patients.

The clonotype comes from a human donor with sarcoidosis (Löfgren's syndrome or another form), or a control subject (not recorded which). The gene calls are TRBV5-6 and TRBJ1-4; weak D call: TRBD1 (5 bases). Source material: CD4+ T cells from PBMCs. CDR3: CASSWRQITTNEKLFF. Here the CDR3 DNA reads TGTGCCAGCAGCTGGCGACAGATTACAACTAATGAAAAACTGTTTTTT. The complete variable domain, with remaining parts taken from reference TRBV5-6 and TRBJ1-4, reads DAGVTQSPTHLIKTRGQQVTLRCSPKSGHDTVSWYQQALGQGPQFIFQYYEEEERQRGNFPDRFSGHQFPNYSSELNVNALLLGDSALYLCASSWRQITTNEKLFFGSGTQLSVL.